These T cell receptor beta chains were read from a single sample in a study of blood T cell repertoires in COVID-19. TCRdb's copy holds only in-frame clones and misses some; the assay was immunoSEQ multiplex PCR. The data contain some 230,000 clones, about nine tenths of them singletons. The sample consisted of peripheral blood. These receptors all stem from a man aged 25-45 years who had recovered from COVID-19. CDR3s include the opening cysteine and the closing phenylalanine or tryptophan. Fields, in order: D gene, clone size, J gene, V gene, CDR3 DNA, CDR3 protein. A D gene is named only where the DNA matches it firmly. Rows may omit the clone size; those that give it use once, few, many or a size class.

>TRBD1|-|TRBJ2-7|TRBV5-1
TGCGCCAGCAGCTTGGCCCCTACAGGGGGAGGCTACGAGCAGTACTTC
CASSLAPTGGGYEQYF
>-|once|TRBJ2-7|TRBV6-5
TGTGCCAGCAGTTACGACCGCAGGGTGTACGAGCAGTACTTC
CASSYDRRVYEQYF
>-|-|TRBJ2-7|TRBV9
TGTGCCAGCAGCGTAGGAGAGCGCCGATCGTTCTACGAGCAGTACTTC
CASSVGERRSFYEQYF
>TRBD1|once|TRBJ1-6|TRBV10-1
TGCGCCAGCGTTGACAGGGTTAGGAATTCACCCCTCCACTTT
CASVDRVRNSPLHF
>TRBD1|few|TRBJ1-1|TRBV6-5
TGTGCCAGCAGTCACAGGGGTACTGAAGCTTTCTTT
CASSHRGTEAFF
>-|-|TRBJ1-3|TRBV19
TGTGCCAGTAGTCCTCCGGGACTTCGAAACACCATATATTTT
CASSPPGLRNTIYF
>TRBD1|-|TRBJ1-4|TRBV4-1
TGCGCCAGCAGCCAGACGGGGACAGGGTATGAAAAACTGTTTTTT
CASSQTGTGYEKLFF
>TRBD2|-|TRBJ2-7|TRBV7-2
TGTGCCAGCAGCTTCCGGTCTAGCGGGGGGGCCTTAAAGCAGTACTTC
CASSFRSSGGALKQYF
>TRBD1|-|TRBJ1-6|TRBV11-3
TGTGCCAGCAGCCGACAGGGTGGCAATTCACCCCTCCACTTT
CASSRQGGNSPLHF
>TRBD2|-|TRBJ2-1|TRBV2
TGTGCCAGCAGTGCACTGGGGGGGTTACACAATGAGCAGTTCTTC
CASSALGGLHNEQFF
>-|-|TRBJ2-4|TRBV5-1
TGCGCCAGCAAGGACTTCCCGGGCGGAAACATTCAGTACTTC
CASKDFPGGNIQYF
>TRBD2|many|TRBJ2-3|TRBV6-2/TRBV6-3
TGTGCCAGCAGCTCGCAGCGGGGGGCTTCAGATACGCAGTATTTT
CASSSQRGASDTQYF
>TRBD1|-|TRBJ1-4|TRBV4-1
TGCGCCAGCAGCCCAGGGACAGGGTACGAAAAACTGTTTTTT
CASSPGTGYEKLFF
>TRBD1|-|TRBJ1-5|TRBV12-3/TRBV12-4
TGTGCCAGCAGCGACAGGGTCAATCAGCCCCAGCATTTT
CASSDRVNQPQHF
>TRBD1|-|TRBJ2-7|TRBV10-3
TGTGCCATCAGTGAGTCGACGGACAGGGTCCACGAGCAGTACTTC
CAISESTDRVHEQYF
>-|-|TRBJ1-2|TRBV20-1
TGCAGTGCCAGCGGGGGTGGCGGCTACACCTTC
CSASGGGGYTF
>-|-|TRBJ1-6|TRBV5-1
TGCGCCAGCAGCCCGCGGGGGGGAGGCGATTCACCCCTCCACTTT
CASSPRGGGDSPLHF
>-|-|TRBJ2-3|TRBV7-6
TGTGCCAGCAGCCCCCAGGGGGGAACTAGCACAGATACGCAGTATTTT
CASSPQGGTSTDTQYF
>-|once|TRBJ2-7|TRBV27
TGTGCCAGCAGTTTATCTCTAGCGACGGTCGAGCAGTACTTC
CASSLSLATVEQYF
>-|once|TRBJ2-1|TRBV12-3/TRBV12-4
TGTGCCAGCAGTCCCTCTAACAATGAGCAGTTCTTC
CASSPSNNEQFF
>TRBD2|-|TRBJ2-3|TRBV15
TGTGCCACCAGCGGAGATCCGGGGGGGCAGACAGATACGCAGTATTTT
CATSGDPGGQTDTQYF
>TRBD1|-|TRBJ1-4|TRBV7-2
TGTGCCAGCAGCAGCTGGGACAGGGGTGAAAAACTGTTTTTT
CASSSWDRGEKLFF
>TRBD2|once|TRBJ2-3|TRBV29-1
TGCAGCGTCGGGAAGGGGACTACCACAGATACGCAGTATTTT
CSVGKGTTTDTQYF
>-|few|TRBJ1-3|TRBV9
TGTGCCAGCAGCGACGACACCAACGCGGGGGCCATATATTTT
CASSDDTNAGAIYF
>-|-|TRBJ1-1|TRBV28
TGTGCCAGCAGTTTAGGACGGGGATTCCGCACTGAAGCTTTCTTT
CASSLGRGFRTEAFF
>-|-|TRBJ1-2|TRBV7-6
TGTGCCAGCAGCTTAGGGTTCGCTAGGGGTAATGGCTACACCTTC
CASSLGFARGNGYTF
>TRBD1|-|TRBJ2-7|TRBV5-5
TGTGCCAGCAGCTCCCTGGACAGGGCCTACGAGCAGTACTTC
CASSSLDRAYEQYF
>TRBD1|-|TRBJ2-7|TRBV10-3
TGTGCCATCAGTGCACGGACAGGGGCCTACGAGCAGTACTTC
CAISARTGAYEQYF
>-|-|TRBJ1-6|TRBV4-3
TGCGCCAGCAGCCAAGAGGGCAGAAATTCACCCCTCCACTTT
CASSQEGRNSPLHF
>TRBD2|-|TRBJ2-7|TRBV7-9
TGTGCCAGCAGCTGGATGGGACTAGCGGGGGGCTACGAGCAGTACTTC
CASSWMGLAGGYEQYF
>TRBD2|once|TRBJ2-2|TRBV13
TGTGCCAGCAGCTATACTAGCGGGGTCGTAACCGGGGAGCTGTTTTTT
CASSYTSGVVTGELFF
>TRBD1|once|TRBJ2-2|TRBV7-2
TGTGCCAGCAGCTCGGGACAGGGTCCCGGGGAGCTGTTTTTT
CASSSGQGPGELFF
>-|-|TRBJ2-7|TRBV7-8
TGTGCCAGCAGCTCCGGACAGCCATACGAGCAGTACTTC
CASSSGQPYEQYF
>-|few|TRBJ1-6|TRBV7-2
TGTGCCAGCAGCTTGCGGCAGAGGAGTTCACCCCTCCACTTT
CASSLRQRSSPLHF
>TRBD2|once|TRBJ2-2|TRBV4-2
TGTGCCAGCAGCCTCTCCACTAGCGGGGCCACCACCGGGGAGCTGTTTTTT
CASSLSTSGATTGELFF
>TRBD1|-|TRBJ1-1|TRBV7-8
TGTGCCAGCAGCCCCTGGGGACAGGGAAACACTGAAGCTTTCTTT
CASSPWGQGNTEAFF
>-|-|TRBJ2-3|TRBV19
TGTGCCAGTAGTATAGATCGGGAAGATACGCAGTATTTT
CASSIDREDTQYF
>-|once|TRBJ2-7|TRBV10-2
TGCGCCAGCAGTGAAGGGAGGTACGAGCAGTACTTC
CASSEGRYEQYF
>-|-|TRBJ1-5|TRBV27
TGTGCCAGCAGTTTAAGCCCCAGGCGCAATCAGCCCCAGCATTTT
CASSLSPRRNQPQHF
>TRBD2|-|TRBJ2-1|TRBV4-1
TGCGCCAGCAGCTTTCGACTAGCGGAAGAGCAGTTCTTC
CASSFRLAEEQFF
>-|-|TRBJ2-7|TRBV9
TGTGCCAGCACGGCCTACGAGCAGTACTTC
CASTAYEQYF
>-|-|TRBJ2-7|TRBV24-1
TGTGCCACCAGTGACAATGACCAGGGGTACGAGCAGTACTTC
CATSDNDQGYEQYF
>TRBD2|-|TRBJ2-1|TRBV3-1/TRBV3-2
TGTGCCAGCAGCCAAGCCCAGCGGGGGGGCGGGGGCAATGAGCAGTTCTTC
CASSQAQRGGGGNEQFF
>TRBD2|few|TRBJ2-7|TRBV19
TGTGCCAGTAGTCCTGGACTAGCGGGGGTCGAACAGTACTTC
CASSPGLAGVEQYF
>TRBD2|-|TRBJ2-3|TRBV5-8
TGTGCCAGCAGCCTGGGACTAGCGGGGACAGATACGCAGTATTTT
CASSLGLAGTDTQYF
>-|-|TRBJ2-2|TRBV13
TGTGCCAGCAGCTCGGGTGGGTCGACCTACACCGGGGAGCTGTTTTTT
CASSSGGSTYTGELFF
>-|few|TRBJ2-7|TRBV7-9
TGTGCCAGCAGCTTAGCGGGCCCCAACGAGCAGTACTTC
CASSLAGPNEQYF
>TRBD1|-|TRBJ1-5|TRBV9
TGTGCCAGCAGCGCTTGGGGGACAGGCAATCAGCCCCAGCATTTT
CASSAWGTGNQPQHF
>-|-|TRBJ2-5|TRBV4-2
TGTGCCAGCAGCCAAGCCGGAGGGGCCATCCAAGAGACCCAGTACTTC
CASSQAGGAIQETQYF
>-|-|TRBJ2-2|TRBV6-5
TGTGCCAGCAGTTCCACCCAGGGTTTCACCGGGGAGCTGTTTTTT
CASSSTQGFTGELFF
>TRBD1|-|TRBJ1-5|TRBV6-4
TGTGCCAGCAGTGACCGGACAGGGTCTGGGCAGCCCCAGCATTTT
CASSDRTGSGQPQHF
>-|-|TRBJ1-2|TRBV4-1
TGCGCCAGCAGCCAACAGGAGGAAAACTGGTCCGCCGGTGTAACGTTC
CASSQQEENWSAGVTF
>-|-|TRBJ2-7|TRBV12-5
TGTGCTAGTGGCAGAACGGGGGACGAGCAGTACTTC
CASGRTGDEQYF